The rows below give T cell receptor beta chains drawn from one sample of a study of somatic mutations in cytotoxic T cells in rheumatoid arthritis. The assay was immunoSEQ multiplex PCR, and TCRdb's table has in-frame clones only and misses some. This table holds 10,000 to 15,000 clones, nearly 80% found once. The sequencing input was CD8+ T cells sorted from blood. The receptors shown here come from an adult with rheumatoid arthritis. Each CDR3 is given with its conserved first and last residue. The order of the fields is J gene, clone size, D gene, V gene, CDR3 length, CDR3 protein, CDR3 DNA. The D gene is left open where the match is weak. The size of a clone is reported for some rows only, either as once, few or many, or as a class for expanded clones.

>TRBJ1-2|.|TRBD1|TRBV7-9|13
CASSGQGSDGYTF
TGTGCCAGCAGCGGACAGGGTTCGGATGGCTACACCTTC
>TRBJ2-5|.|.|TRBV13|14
CASRERTYQETQYF
TGTGCCAGCAGAGAGCGCACGTACCAAGAGACCCAGTACTTC
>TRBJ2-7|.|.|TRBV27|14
CASSFGGPSYEQYF
TGTGCCAGCAGTTTTGGGGGACCTTCTTACGAGCAGTACTTC
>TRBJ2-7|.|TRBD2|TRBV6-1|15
CASSEEGTSSYEQYF
TGTGCCAGCAGTGAAGAAGGGACTAGCAGCTACGAGCAGTACTTC
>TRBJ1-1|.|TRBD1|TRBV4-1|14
CASSQDGQGDEAFF
TGCGCCAGCAGCCAAGATGGCCAGGGGGATGAAGCTTTCTTT
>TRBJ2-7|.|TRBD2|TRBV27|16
CASSSRLAGVPYEQYF
TGTGCCAGCAGTTCTAGACTAGCGGGAGTCCCATACGAGCAGTACTTC
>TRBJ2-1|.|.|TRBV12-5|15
CASGLGSGIYNEQFF
TGTGCTAGTGGTTTGGGTAGCGGAATATACAATGAGCAGTTCTTC
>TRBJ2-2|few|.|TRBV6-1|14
CASSDRSEGGELFF
TGTGCCAGCAGTGACCGGTCGGAGGGCGGGGAGCTGTTTTTT
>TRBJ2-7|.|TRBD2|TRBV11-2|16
CASSLDGRAIAYEQYF
TGTGCCAGCAGCTTAGACGGGAGGGCCATAGCTTACGAGCAGTACTTC
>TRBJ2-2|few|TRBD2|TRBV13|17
CASSSTGTSGSTGELFF
TGTGCCAGCAGCTCCACCGGGACTAGCGGCTCCACCGGGGAGCTGTTTTTT
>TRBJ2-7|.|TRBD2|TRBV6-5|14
CASSYFSGSPEQYF
TGTGCCAGCAGTTACTTTAGCGGGAGTCCCGAGCAGTACTTC
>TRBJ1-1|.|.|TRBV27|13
CASSRQGNTEAFF
TGTGCCAGCAGTCGCCAGGGGAACACTGAAGCTTTCTTT
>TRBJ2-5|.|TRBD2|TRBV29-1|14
CSVELAGVMETQYF
TGCAGCGTTGAGCTAGCGGGAGTTATGGAGACCCAGTACTTC
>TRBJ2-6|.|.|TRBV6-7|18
CASSSPKKEPSGANVLTF
TGTGCCAGCAGTTCTCCGAAGAAGGAGCCCTCTGGGGCCAACGTCCTGACTTTC
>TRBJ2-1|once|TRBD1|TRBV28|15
CASRSTGGAYNEQFF
TGTGCCAGCAGATCTACAGGGGGCGCCTACAATGAGCAGTTCTTC
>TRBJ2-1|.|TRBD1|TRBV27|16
CASSPWTGTDPNEQFF
TGTGCCAGCAGTCCCTGGACAGGGACGGACCCCAATGAGCAGTTCTTC
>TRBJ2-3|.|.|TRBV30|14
CAWSRGAGWDTQYF
TGTGCCTGGAGTAGAGGGGCAGGGTGGGATACGCAGTATTTT
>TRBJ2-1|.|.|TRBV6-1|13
CASSGARVNEQFF
TGTGCCAGCAGTGGGGCTCGGGTCAATGAGCAGTTCTTC
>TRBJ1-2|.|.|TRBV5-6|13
CASSVTGDYGYTF
TGTGCCAGCAGCGTGACAGGAGACTATGGCTACACCTTC
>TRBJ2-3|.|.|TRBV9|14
CASSAEVGTDTQYF
TGTGCCAGCAGCGCGGAGGTCGGCACAGATACGCAGTATTTT
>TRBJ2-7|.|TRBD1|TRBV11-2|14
CASSLDGTAYEQYF
TGTGCCAGCAGCTTAGATGGGACAGCCTACGAGCAGTACTTC
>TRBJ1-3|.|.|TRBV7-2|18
CASSLGVELLSSGNTIYF
TGTGCCAGCAGCTTAGGGGTTGAGCTTCTAAGCTCTGGAAACACCATATATTTT
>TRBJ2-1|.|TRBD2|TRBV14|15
CASSLGLAVYNEQFF
TGTGCCAGCAGCTTAGGACTAGCGGTTTACAATGAGCAGTTCTTC
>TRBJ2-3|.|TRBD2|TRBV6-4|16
CASSDQAGGSTDTQYF
TGTGCCAGCAGTGATCAAGCGGGAGGATCCACAGATACGCAGTATTTT
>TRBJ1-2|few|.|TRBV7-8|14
CASSLTAGDYGYTF
TGTGCCAGCAGCTTAACAGCAGGGGACTATGGCTACACCTTC
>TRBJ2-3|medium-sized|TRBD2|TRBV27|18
CASSLRLAGYFSTDTQYF
TGTGCCAGCAGTTTAAGGCTAGCGGGTTACTTTAGCACAGATACGCAGTATTTT